These T cell receptor beta chains were read from a single sample in a study of T cell responses to AZD1222 COVID-19 vaccine. TCRdb's table, derived via immunoSEQ multiplex PCR, lists solely in-frame clones and lacks some. The table includes about 120,000 clones, approximately 85% detected once. Material: peripheral blood, obtained on day 0 of MenACWY control vaccination. The receptor set was obtained from an adult in good health. The conserved cysteine and the conserved F or W are not part of the CDR3 here. The order of the fields is V gene, CDR3 protein.

V: TRBV5-1; CDR3: ASSQGQGRARGYT
V: TRBV2; CDR3: ASSGTGTYEQY
V: TRBV2; CDR3: ASRRDSWEQPQH
V: TRBV6-7; CDR3: ASSSARTGRSGGTQY
V: TRBV4-2; CDR3: ASSRPGQSNGYT
V: TRBV7-9; CDR3: ASSPKDWSDIQY
V: TRBV15; CDR3: ATSRETGATNEKLF
V: TRBV19; CDR3: ASSITGRGQPQH
V: TRBV23-1; CDR3: ASGLDSQPFGEKLF
V: TRBV7-9; CDR3: ASSFSSYEQY
V: TRBV4-2; CDR3: ASSQETRTTRVEYYEQY
V: TRBV2; CDR3: ASSEERGSPLH
V: TRBV5-1; CDR3: ASSPEVASGGYNEQF
V: TRBV4-2; CDR3: ASSQVAGPGRESPLH
V: TRBV7-9; CDR3: ASSSRGKTRDEQY
V: TRBV7-3; CDR3: ASSLIGGRTDTQY
V: TRBV2; CDR3: ASREGTGRQAEAF
V: TRBV27; CDR3: ASSPRGAHNEQF
V: TRBV15; CDR3: ATSRLPGLAGDEQF
V: TRBV4-1; CDR3: ASSPGGTGNPNTEAF
V: TRBV19; CDR3: ASTLGNQPQH
V: TRBV30; CDR3: AWAANYGYT
V: TRBV27; CDR3: ASSLLRVTNTGELF
V: TRBV18; CDR3: ASSPSRGWQF
V: TRBV10-3; CDR3: AISEGTGPYEQY
V: TRBV10-2; CDR3: ASTNPGGTGELF
V: TRBV6-5; CDR3: ASSPGGLGEETQY
V: TRBV6-2/TRBV6-3; CDR3: ASSSTGAQTEAF
V: TRBV5-5; CDR3: ASSFGDYNEQF
V: TRBV18; CDR3: ASSPDLGIIDTQY
V: TRBV20-1; CDR3: SADREKLF
V: TRBV19; CDR3: ASRPRRTSGNTIY
V: TRBV6-2/TRBV6-3; CDR3: ASSYVDRGGTYEQY
V: TRBV25-1; CDR3: ASSASKDQPQH
V: TRBV6-5; CDR3: ASSTGYGQPQH
V: TRBV11-1; CDR3: ASGYGQGNGELF
V: TRBV2; CDR3: ASSEQTGSGNTIY
V: TRBV7-2; CDR3: ASSYLGGGPGTYGYT
V: TRBV10-3; CDR3: AISVQGGNQPQH
V: TRBV4-1; CDR3: ASSQGLAKGELF
V: TRBV5-4; CDR3: ASSSQIRPMNTEAF
V: TRBV5-1; CDR3: ASSPGTSGEQY
V: TRBV19; CDR3: ASSIAGQTDNEQF
V: TRBV6-6; CDR3: ASRSGRGATNEKLF
V: TRBV4-3; CDR3: ASSQDRGGNAEAF
V: TRBV18; CDR3: ASSPTRTENYGYT
V: TRBV3-1/TRBV3-2; CDR3: ASSPTGEPGDNYEQY
V: TRBV9; CDR3: ASAAGQGGETQY
V: TRBV7-3; CDR3: ASSSTGPDTQY